The 29 T cell receptor beta chains listed next were all sequenced from one sample in a study of CD8 T cells in ankylosing spondylitis. Study findings and constraints: Seemingly distinctive of ankylosing spondylitis blood was a TCR beta motif formed by eight highly homologous variants.

TCRdb fed the 5' RACE reads into MiXCR, producing one record per CDR3 protein. Found here are 700,000 or so distinct CDR3 sequences, around 20% of them singletons; the top ten hold around 19%. Their recognized antigens are unknown. The sequencing input was blood, either unsorted or a sorted T cell fraction (not recorded which). The receptors stem from a male donor with ankylosing spondylitis.

This clonotype was observed a few times. This chain connects TRBV5-1 to TRBJ2-1; the match to TRBD2 covers 16 bases. CDR3 length: 16 residues. The germline V gene encodes CDR1 SGHRS and CDR2 YFSETQ. V shed 3 bases and J 4 bases; nucleotides not matched to a gene: 1. CDR3 protein: CASSWGLAGGYNEQFF. The CDR3 DNA follows: TGCGCCAGCAGCTGGGGACTAGCGGGGGGGTACAATGAGCAGTTCTTC.

The chain combines TRBV4-3 with TRBJ2-3, with D unclear. The CDR3 spans 13 residues. V lost 0 bases and J lost 6, with 7 bases in between. Germline lookup yields CDR1 LGHNA and CDR2 YSLEER. The CDR3 protein is CASSQDGFDTQYF. CDR3 sequence (DNA): TGCGCCAGCAGCCAAGATGGATTCGATACGCAGTATTTT.

The chain's CDR3 is CASSQEDPVRGYTF. CDR3 bases: TGTGCCAGCAGCCAAGAAGACCCTGTACGGGGCTACACCTTC. The chain joins TRBV3-1 to TRBJ1-2, with D hard to call. Trimming took off 0 bases at V and 8 bases at J, with 13 bases between the two ends. The germline V gene has CDR1 LGHDT and CDR2 YNNKEL (reference sequence). This CDR3 has 14 amino acids.

This clonotype was counted ten times or more. V gene TRBV4-1 combines with J gene TRBJ2-7, with 9 bases fitting TRBD2. J gave up 6 bases and V 2 bases, and 8 bases lay outside the gene matches. CDR3 size: 15 residues. The V gene's germline CDR1 is MGHRA and CDR2 YSYEKL. The DNA for the CDR3 is TGCGCCAGCAGCCAAAGGGTAGCGGGAGTTTCCGAGCAGTACTTC. Translated: CASSQRVAGVSEQYF.

This clonotype was recorded at least ten times. The chain couples TRBV11-1 to TRBJ2-3; 11 bases map to TRBD2. The CDR3 has 18 residues. Looked up from germline, CDR1 is SGHAT and CDR2 is FQDESV (reference sequence). With V trimmed by 5 bases and J by 5 bases, 15 bases remained unmatched. CDR3 sequence reads: CASSLPRRLAGRKDTQYF. CDR3 nucleotide sequence: TGTGCCAGCAGCCTTCCCCGACGACTAGCGGGAAGGAAAGATACGCAGTATTTT.

This chain uses TRBV7-9 with TRBJ2-1; 13 bases are a match to TRBD2. Germline CDR1 is SEHNR and CDR2 is FQNEAQ (reference sequence). V gave up 5 bases and J gave up 8 bases; unmatched junction bases: 9. The CDR3 is made up of 16 amino acids. This CDR3 is CASSPPGTSGTDEQFF. In DNA form, the CDR3 reads TGTGCCAGCAGCCCGCCAGGGACTAGCGGGACAGATGAGCAGTTCTTC. The variable domain in full, completed from reference TRBV7-9 and TRBJ2-1, reads DTGVSQNPRHKITKRGQNVTFRCDPISEHNRLYWYRQTLGQGPEFLTYFQNEAQLEKSRLLSDRFSAERPKGSFSTLEIQRTEQGDSAMYLCASSPPGTSGTDEQFFGPGTRLTVL.

A few counts support this clonotype. This chain uses TRBV29-1 with TRBJ2-5; possible D gene TRBD2, 5 bases. V lost 6 bases to trimming and J lost 5 bases, with 22 bases between them. The CDR3 consists of 15 residues. Germline loops: CDR1 SQVTM, CDR2 ANQGSEA. DNA of the CDR3: TGCAGCGTCCAACTTCCGGGGTCTTTCGGGGAGACCCAGTACTTC. This sequence encodes CSVQLPGSFGETQYF.

The chain joins TRBV29-1 to TRBJ2-1, with D maybe TRBD2 (5 bases). V was trimmed by 3 bases and J by 8 bases, leaving 14 bases between them. The CDR3 is made up of 13 amino acids. The V gene's germline CDR1 is SQVTM and CDR2 ANQGSEA. Here the CDR3 reads CSVDRRVGDEQFF. CDR3 DNA sequence: TGCAGCGTTGACCGTCGAGTCGGGGATGAGCAGTTCTTC.

This clonotype was seen repeatedly, ten times or more. This CDR3 reads CASSRDRTHSYEQYF. The CDR3 DNA reads TGCGCCAGCAGCCGAGACAGAACCCACTCCTACGAGCAGTACTTC. The chain employs TRBV4-3 and TRBJ2-7; a possible D gene is TRBD1 (5 bases). Germline lookup yields CDR1 LGHNA and CDR2 YSLEER. The CDR3 totals 15 residues. Trimming removed 4 bases at V and 0 bases at J, with 13 bases between.

The CDR3 nucleotides read TGTGCCAGCAGCCGCCGGGACCGCCATTCCTACGAGCAGTACTTC. It yields the protein CASSRRDRHSYEQYF. The V and J genes are TRBV3-1 and TRBJ2-7; possibly TRBD1 or TRBD2 for D (5 bases each). Trimming took off 4 bases at V and 1 base at J, with 14 bases between the two ends. The germline CDR1 and CDR2 sequences are LGHDT and YNNKEL (reference sequence). CDR3 length: 15 amino acids.

This clonotype has only a few counts. The V and J genes are TRBV5-1 and TRBJ2-7; 7 bases line up with TRBD1. V lost 0 bases, J lost 2 bases, and 5 bases stayed unmatched. Germline CDR1 and CDR2: SGHRS and YFSETQ. The CDR3 totals 15 residues. CDR3 in amino acids: CASSLGQGPAYEQYF. The CDR3 nucleotides read TGCGCCAGCAGCTTGGGACAGGGCCCCGCCTACGAGCAGTACTTC.

This clonotype was seen more than once but under ten times. V usage is TRBV4-2 and J usage is TRBJ1-2; 9 bases are a match to TRBD1. The CDR3 has 14 residues. Germline loops: CDR1 LGHNA, CDR2 YNFKEQ. With V trimmed by 1 base and J by 8 bases, 5 bases remained unmatched. CDR3 in DNA: TGTGCCAGCAGCCAAGGGGACAGGGAAGAGGGCTACACCTTC. As protein: CASSQGDREEGYTF.

This rearrangement joins TRBV20-1 to TRBJ1-5, with 7 nucleotides matching TRBD1. Per the germline V gene, CDR1 is DFQATT and CDR2 is SNEGSKA (reference sequence). V lost 3 bases and J lost 8; bases outside the gene matches: 7. The CDR3 extends over 13 amino acids. The CDR3 sequence: CSARISRGEPQHF. In nucleotides, the CDR3 is TGCAGTGCTAGGATTAGCAGGGGGGAGCCCCAGCATTTT.

This clonotype was observed a few times. The rearrangement uses TRBV5-1 and TRBJ2-1; the D gene is possibly TRBD2 (6 bases). Germline CDR1 and CDR2: SGHRS and YFSETQ. The V and J ends lost 3 bases and 6 bases respectively, with 13 bases between them. This CDR3 spans 14 amino acids. The CDR3 reads CASSSESSVNEQFF. CDR3 DNA: TGCGCCAGCAGCTCAGAATCTAGCGTCAATGAGCAGTTCTTC.

The CDR3 is CASRAWDHGGYTF. CDR3 nucleotides: TGTGCCAGCAGGGCTTGGGATCACGGTGGCTACACCTTC. The rearrangement uses TRBV25-1 and TRBJ1-2; unclear D gene. V was clipped by 6 bases and J by 7 bases, with 15 bases between them. The CDR3 contains 13 residues. The germline V gene encodes CDR1 MGHDK and CDR2 SYGVNS.

The genes are TRBV5-1 and TRBJ2-3, with TRBD1 matching over 12 bases. The CDR3 totals 15 residues. Trimming removed 4 bases from V and 7 bases from J; junction bases left unmatched: 7. CDR1 is SGHRS, CDR2 YFSETQ, per germline. CDR3 loop: CASSHGTGGWNTQYF. CDR3 nucleotide sequence: TGCGCCAGCAGCCACGGGACAGGGGGCTGGAATACGCAGTATTTT.

This sequence joins TRBV12-5 and TRBJ2-7; tentatively, D is TRBD1 or TRBD2 (5 bases each). The CDR3 is 13 residues long. Looked up from germline, CDR1 is LGHNT and CDR2 is FRNRAP. V was pared by 6 bases and J by 7 bases, with 16 bases between. The CDR3 loop is CASGSGTIGEQYF. The CDR3 nucleotides read TGTGCTAGTGGCTCCGGGACCATCGGGGAGCAGTACTTC. Full variable domain (remainder filled in from reference TRBV12-5 and TRBJ2-7): DARVTQTPRHKVTEMGQEVTMRCQPILGHNTVFWYRQTMMQGLELLAYFRNRAPLDDSGMPKDRFSAEMPDATLATLKIQPSEPRDSAVYFCASGSGTIGEQYFGPGTRLTVT.

J is TRBJ2-5 and V is TRBV12-3 or TRBV12-4; unclear D gene. Trimming took off 3 bases at V and 2 bases at J, with 13 bases between the two ends. There are 15 residues in the CDR3. CDR3 region: CASSLGSGFQETQYF. For the CDR3, the DNA is TGTGCCAGCAGTTTGGGTTCAGGTTTTCAAGAGACCCAGTACTTC.

The chain joins TRBV27 to TRBJ2-7; D could derive from TRBD1 or TRBD2 (5 bases each). This CDR3 is built from 14 residues. Trimming stripped 6 bases from V and 5 bases from J, with 17 bases between. The germline CDR1 and CDR2 sequences are MNHEY and SMNVEV (reference sequence). The chain's CDR3 is CASSQLVGTDEQYF. The DNA for the CDR3 is TGTGCCAGCAGCCAGCTTGTAGGGACCGACGAGCAGTACTTC.

This clonotype was seen a handful of times. This rearrangement joins TRBV7-2 to TRBJ2-7; the match to TRBD2 covers 7 bases. The germline V gene encodes CDR1 SGHTA and CDR2 FQGNSA. After removal of 3 bases from V and 1 base from J, the junction contained 6 bases not matched to a gene. There are 15 residues in the CDR3. Here the CDR3 DNA reads TGTGCCAGCAGCTTGGAAAGCGGGATATCCTACGAGCAGTACTTC. Amino acid sequence: CASSLESGISYEQYF.

The chain couples TRBV2 to TRBJ2-3; 12 nucleotides align to TRBD1. The V and J ends lost 6 bases and 5 bases, in that order; junction bases with no gene match: 6. The CDR3 loop spans 15 amino acids. Germline V lookup: CDR1 SNHLY, CDR2 FYNNEI. CDR3 DNA sequence: TGTGCCAGCAGATGGGACAGGGGGCTGGAAGATACGCAGTATTTT. As protein: CASRWDRGLEDTQYF.

V is TRBV10-3 and J is TRBJ1-1; TRBD1 aligns across 9 bases. Germline assignment: CDR1 ENHRY and CDR2 SYGVKD. The CDR3 has 13 residues. J was trimmed by 3 bases and V by 6 bases; bases with no gene match: 2. CDR3 sequence (DNA): TGTGCCATCAGACAGGGGGCCTACACTGAAGCTTTCTTT. Amino acids: CAIRQGAYTEAFF.

This chain uses TRBV29-1 with TRBJ2-5, with 7 bases lining up with TRBD1. J lost 1 base, V lost 7 bases, and 9 bases had no gene match. This CDR3 is 14 amino acids long. CDR1 and CDR2 (germline): SQVTM, ANQGSEA. The CDR3 DNA sequence: TGCAGCGCTGCAGGGGGAGTGGCCCAAGAGACCCAGTACTTC. Protein product: CSAAGGVAQETQYF.

This clonotype was seen more than once but under ten times. V is TRBV12-3 or TRBV12-4 and J is TRBJ2-2, with no clear D. Between the trimmed V and J ends, which lost 7 bases and 6 bases, there was a span of 9 bases. The CDR3 contains 12 residues. CDR3 region: CASIDRSGELFF. The DNA for the CDR3 is TGTGCCAGCATTGACCGCTCCGGGGAGCTGTTTTTT.

Only a few counts were recorded for this clonotype. This CDR3 reads CASSEPGQAGSSGSYEQYF. DNA of the CDR3: TGTGCCAGCAGTGAACCGGGGCAGGCCGGTTCGAGTGGATCCTACGAGCAGTACTTC. The chain carries TRBV2 and TRBJ2-7; TRBD1 or TRBD2 may be the D gene (5 bases each). Germline V gives CDR1 SNHLY, CDR2 FYNNEI. This CDR3 comprises 19 residues. The ends were cut back, 2 bases at V and 1 base at J, with 24 bases in the middle.

The chain employs TRBV11-1 and TRBJ2-5, with TRBD2 as a possible D gene (5 bases). Germline CDR1 is SGHAT and CDR2 is FQDESV (reference sequence). The CDR3 length is 15 residues. Trimming removed 2 bases from V and 8 bases from J, with 18 bases in between. CDR3 coding DNA: TGTGCCAGCAGCTTAACGGGGAGTCTCAAGATAACCCAGTACTTC. This sequence encodes CASSLTGSLKITQYF.

The rearrangement uses TRBV7-2 and TRBJ2-2; perhaps TRBD2 as D (6 bases). CDR1 is SGHTA and CDR2 is FQGNSA in the germline V gene. CDR3 length: 17 amino acids. V was shortened by 5 bases and J by 0 bases, with 16 bases between the two germline ends. The CDR3 DNA reads as TGTGCCAGCAGCCAATCTCTAGCGCGCACGAACACCGGGGAGCTGTTTTTT. This encodes CASSQSLARTNTGELFF.

V and J are TRBV3-1 and TRBJ2-1, with 14 bases lining up with TRBD2. This CDR3 contains 16 residues. V lost 4 bases and J lost 8; bases outside the gene matches: 7. Germline CDR1 is LGHDT and CDR2 is YNNKEL (reference sequence). This chain's CDR3 is CASSPAGLAGGHEQFF. CDR3 sequence (DNA): TGTGCCAGCAGCCCCGCCGGACTAGCGGGAGGACATGAGCAGTTCTTC.

The rearrangement joins TRBV7-2 to TRBJ2-3; D is undetermined. This CDR3 is 15 amino acids long. Germline loops: CDR1 SGHTA, CDR2 FQGNSA. Trimming removed 0 bases from V and 0 bases from J, with 7 bases in between. In DNA, the CDR3 is TGTGCCAGCAGCTTAGCCGTCGCTAGCACAGATACGCAGTATTTT. Its translation is CASSLAVASTDTQYF. Filled out from reference TRBV7-2 and TRBJ2-3, the complete variable domain reads GAGVSQSPSNKVTEKGKDVELRCDPISGHTALYWYRQSLGQGLEFLIYFQGNSAPDKSGLPSDRFSAERTGGSVSTLTIQRTQQEDSAVYLCASSLAVASTDTQYFGPGTRLTVL.